This is a list of T cell receptor beta chains from one sample in a study of tumor and adjacent non-tumor tissue in lung cancer. Using its own MiXCR run on the multiplex PCR reads, TCRdb lists one record per CDR3 protein. This table has about 68,000 distinct CDR3 sequences, just under 60% appearing once. Source material: lung tumor tissue. These receptors all come from a man between 45 and 60 years old with non-small cell lung cancer. CDR3s leave out the opening cysteine and the closing phenylalanine or tryptophan. Clone sizes are given selectively: once, few, many, or a class where the clone is expanded.

V gene	clone size	J gene	CDR3 protein
TRBV20-1	-	TRBJ1-1	NARTPEAF
TRBV11-3	-	TRBJ2-2	ASRPSMRGRELF
TRBV4-1	-	TRBJ1-2	ASSLGTGGQLPYGYT
TRBV10-3	-	TRBJ2-7	AISEPGQATWEQY
TRBV5-1	-	TRBJ1-1	ASSLEVRVPSNTEAF
TRBV29-1	few	TRBJ2-1	SVEIDKYNEQL
TRBV20-1	few	TRBJ2-6	SAMGWGSGANVLT
TRBV6-2/TRBV6-3	many	TRBJ2-7	ASNPGLAGGPEY
TRBV6-5	-	TRBJ1-1	AISRYRDLDTEAF
TRBV11-2	many	TRBJ2-7	ASSRLAGVEQY
TRBV7-9	-	TRBJ2-1	ASSRTSVAYNEQF
TRBV6-1	-	TRBJ1-5	ACSEDWACNNQPQH
TRBV20-1	-	TRBJ1-1	SARDEPNTEAF